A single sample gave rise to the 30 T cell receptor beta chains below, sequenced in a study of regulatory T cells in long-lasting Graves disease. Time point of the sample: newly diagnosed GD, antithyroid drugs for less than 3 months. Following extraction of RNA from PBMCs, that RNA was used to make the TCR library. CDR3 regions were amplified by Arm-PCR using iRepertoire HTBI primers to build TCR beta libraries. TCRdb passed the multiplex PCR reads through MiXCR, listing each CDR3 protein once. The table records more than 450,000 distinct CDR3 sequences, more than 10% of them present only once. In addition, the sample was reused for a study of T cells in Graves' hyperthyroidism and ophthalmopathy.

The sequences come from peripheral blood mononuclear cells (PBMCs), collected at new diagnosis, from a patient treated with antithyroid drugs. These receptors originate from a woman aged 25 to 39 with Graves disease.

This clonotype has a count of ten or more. CDR3 residues: CASSLAGQSNQPQHF. The CDR3 DNA follows: TGCGCCAGCAGCTTGGCGGGACAGAGCAATCAGCCCCAGCATTTT. The chain is built from TRBV5-1 and TRBJ1-5; 7 bases align to TRBD1. Germline V CDR1 and CDR2: SGHRS, YFSETQ. The V gene end was trimmed by 0 bases and the J gene end by 1 base; junction bases not matched to a gene: 1. This CDR3 spans 15 amino acids. The whole variable domain, filled in from reference TRBV5-1 and TRBJ1-5, reads KAGVTQTPRYLIKTRGQQVTLSCSPISGHRSVSWYQQTPGQGLQFLFEYFSETQRNKGNFPGRFSGRQFSNSRSEMNVSTLELGDSALYLCASSLAGQSNQPQHFGDGTRLSIL.

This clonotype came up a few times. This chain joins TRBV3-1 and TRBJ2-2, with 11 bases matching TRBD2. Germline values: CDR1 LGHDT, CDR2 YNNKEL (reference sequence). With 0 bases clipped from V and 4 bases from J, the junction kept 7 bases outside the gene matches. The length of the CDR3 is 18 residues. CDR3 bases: TGTGCCAGCAGCCAAGATTGGCTAGCGGGAGGACCCACCGGGGAGCTGTTTTTT. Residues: CASSQDWLAGGPTGELFF.

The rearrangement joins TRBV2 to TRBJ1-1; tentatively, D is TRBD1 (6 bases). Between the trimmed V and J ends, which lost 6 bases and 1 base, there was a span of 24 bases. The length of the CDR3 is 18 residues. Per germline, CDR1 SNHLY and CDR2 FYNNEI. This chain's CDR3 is CASSARRDNPRQNTEAFF. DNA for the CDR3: TGTGCCAGCAGCGCAAGGAGGGACAACCCCCGCCAGAACACTGAAGCTTTCTTT.

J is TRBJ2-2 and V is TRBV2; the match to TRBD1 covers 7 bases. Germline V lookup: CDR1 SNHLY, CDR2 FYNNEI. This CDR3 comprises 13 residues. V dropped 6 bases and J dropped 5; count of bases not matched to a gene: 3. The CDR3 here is CASSDRATGELFF. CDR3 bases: TGTGCCAGCAGCGACAGGGCTACCGGGGAGCTGTTTTTT. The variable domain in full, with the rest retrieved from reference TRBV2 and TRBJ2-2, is EPEVTQTPSHQVTQMGQEVILRCVPISNHLYFYWYRQILGQKVEFLVSFYNNEISEKSEIFDDQFSVERPDGSNFTLKIRSTKLEDSAMYFCASSDRATGELFFGEGSRLTVL.

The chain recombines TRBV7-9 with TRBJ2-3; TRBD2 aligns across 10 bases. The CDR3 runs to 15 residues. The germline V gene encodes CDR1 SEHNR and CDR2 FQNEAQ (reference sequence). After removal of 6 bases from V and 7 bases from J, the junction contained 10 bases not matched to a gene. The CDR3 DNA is TGTGCCAGCAGGGGACCGGGACTAGCGTTATATACGCAGTATTTT. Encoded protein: CASRGPGLALYTQYF.

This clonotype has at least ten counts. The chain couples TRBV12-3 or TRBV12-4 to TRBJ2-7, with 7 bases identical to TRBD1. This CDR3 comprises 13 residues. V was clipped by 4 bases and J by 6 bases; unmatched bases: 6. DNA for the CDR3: TGTGCCAGCAGTTGGACAGGTCTTAGCGAGCAGTACTTC. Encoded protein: CASSWTGLSEQYF.

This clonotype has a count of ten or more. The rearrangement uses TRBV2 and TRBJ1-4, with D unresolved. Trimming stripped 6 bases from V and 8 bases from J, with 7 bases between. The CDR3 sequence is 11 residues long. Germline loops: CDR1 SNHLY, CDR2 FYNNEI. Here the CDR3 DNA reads TGTGCCAGCAGAGCTCCAGAAAAACTGTTTTTT. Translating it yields CASRAPEKLFF.

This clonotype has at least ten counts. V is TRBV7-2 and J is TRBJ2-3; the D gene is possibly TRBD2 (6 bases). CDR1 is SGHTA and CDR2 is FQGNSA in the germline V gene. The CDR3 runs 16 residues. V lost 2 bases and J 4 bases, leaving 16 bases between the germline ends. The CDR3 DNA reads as TGTGCCAGCAGCTTATACGGCGGGGTGATGGCAGATACGCAGTATTTT. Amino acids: CASSLYGGVMADTQYF.

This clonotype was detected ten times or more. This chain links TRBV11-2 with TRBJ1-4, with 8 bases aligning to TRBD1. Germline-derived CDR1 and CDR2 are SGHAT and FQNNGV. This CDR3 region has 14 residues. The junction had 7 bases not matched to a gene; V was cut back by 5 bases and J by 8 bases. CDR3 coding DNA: TGTGCCAGCAGCCTCCGGACAGGGTGGGAAAAACTGTTTTTT. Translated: CASSLRTGWEKLFF.

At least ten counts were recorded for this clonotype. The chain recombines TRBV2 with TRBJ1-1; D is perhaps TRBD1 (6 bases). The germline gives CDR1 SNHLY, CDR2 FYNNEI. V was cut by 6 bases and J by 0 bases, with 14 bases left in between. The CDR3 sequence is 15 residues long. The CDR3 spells CASRKQGPLNTEAFF. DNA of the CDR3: TGTGCCAGCAGAAAACAGGGACCCCTGAACACTGAAGCTTTCTTT.

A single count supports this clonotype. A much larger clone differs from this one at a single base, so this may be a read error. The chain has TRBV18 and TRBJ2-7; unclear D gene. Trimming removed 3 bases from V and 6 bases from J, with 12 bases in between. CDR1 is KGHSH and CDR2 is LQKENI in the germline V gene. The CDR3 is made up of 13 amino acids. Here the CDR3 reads CASSPTTLIEQYF. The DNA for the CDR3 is TGTGCCAGCTCACCGACCACGCTTATCGAGCAGTACTTC.

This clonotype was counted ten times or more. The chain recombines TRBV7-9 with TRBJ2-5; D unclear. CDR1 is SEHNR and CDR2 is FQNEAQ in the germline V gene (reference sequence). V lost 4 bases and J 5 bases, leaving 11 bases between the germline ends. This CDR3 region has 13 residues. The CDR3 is CASSCWGCETQYF. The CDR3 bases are TGTGCCAGCAGCTGCTGGGGTTGCGAGACCCAGTACTTC.

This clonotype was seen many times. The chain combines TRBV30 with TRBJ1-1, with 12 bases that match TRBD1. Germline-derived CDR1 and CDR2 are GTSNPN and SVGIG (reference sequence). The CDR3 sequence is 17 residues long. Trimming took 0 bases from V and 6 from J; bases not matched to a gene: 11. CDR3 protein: CAWSVGTGGVFWAEAFF. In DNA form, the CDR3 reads TGTGCCTGGAGTGTAGGGACAGGGGGCGTATTTTGGGCTGAAGCTTTCTTT.

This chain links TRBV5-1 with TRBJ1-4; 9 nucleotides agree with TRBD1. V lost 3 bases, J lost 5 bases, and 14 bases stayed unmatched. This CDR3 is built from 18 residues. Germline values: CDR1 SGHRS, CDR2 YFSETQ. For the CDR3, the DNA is TGCGCCAGCAGCTCCACCCCACAAGCGACAGGGGGAAATGAAAAACTGTTTTTT. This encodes CASSSTPQATGGNEKLFF.

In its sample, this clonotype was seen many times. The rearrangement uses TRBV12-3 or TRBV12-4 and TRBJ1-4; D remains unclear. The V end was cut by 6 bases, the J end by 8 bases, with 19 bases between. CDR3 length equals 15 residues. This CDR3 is CASSQDRKREEKLFF. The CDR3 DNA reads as TGTGCCAGCAGCCAAGACCGCAAGCGGGAAGAAAAACTGTTTTTT.

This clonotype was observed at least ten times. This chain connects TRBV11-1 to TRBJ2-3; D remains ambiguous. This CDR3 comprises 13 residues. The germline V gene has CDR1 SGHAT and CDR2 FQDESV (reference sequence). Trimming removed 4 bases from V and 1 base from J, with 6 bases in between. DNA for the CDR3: TGTGCCAGCAGCTACTGGGGCACAGATACGCAGTATTTT. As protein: CASSYWGTDTQYF.

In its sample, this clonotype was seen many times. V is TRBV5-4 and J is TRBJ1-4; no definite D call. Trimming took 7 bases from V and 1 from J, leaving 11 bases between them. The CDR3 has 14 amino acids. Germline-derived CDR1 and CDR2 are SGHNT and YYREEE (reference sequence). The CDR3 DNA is TGTGCCAGCCGAGGGATGGGAACTAATGAAAAACTGTTTTTT. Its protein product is CASRGMGTNEKLFF.

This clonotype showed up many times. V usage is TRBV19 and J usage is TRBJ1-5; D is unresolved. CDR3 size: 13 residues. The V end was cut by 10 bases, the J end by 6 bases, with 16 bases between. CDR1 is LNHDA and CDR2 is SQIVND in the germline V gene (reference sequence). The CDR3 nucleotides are TGTGCCACCCGGACCCGAGGCGGTCAGCCCCAGCATTTT. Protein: CATRTRGGQPQHF.

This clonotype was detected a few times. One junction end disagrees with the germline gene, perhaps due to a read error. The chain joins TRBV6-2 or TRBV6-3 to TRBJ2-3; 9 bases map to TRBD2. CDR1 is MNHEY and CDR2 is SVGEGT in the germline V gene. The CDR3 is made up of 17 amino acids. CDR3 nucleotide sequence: TGTGGCAGCAGTTACTCCTTAGCGGGGGAAGGCGCAGATACGCAGTATTTT. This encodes CGSSYSLAGEGADTQYF.

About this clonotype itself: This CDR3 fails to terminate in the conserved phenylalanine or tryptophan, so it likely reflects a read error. The CDR3 DNA reads as TGCAGTGCTACCCGCCAAACTAGCAGACCCTACGAGCAGTACTCC. Translation: CSATRQTSRPYEQYS. This chain links TRBV20-1 with TRBJ2-7, with D possibly matching TRBD2 (6 bases). In germline, CDR1 is DFQATT, CDR2 SNEGSKA (reference sequence). This CDR3 region has 15 residues. The ends were cut back, 4 bases at V and 2 bases at J, with 18 bases in the middle.

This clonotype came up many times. The CDR3 loop is CAWSDQNNSPLHF. The CDR3 DNA reads TGTGCCTGGAGTGACCAGAATAATTCACCCCTCCACTTT. The rearrangement links TRBV30 to TRBJ1-6, with D unresolved. The germline gives CDR1 GTSNPN, CDR2 SVGIG (reference sequence). The CDR3 covers 13 residues. The ends were cut back, 1 base at V and 5 bases at J, with 6 bases in the middle.

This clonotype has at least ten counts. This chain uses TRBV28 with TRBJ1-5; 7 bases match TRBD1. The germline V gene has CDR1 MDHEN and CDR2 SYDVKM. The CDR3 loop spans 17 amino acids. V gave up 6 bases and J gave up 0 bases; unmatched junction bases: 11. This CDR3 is CASRPRDRSYSNQPQHF. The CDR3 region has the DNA TGTGCCAGCAGACCCCGGGACAGATCATATAGCAATCAGCCCCAGCATTTT.

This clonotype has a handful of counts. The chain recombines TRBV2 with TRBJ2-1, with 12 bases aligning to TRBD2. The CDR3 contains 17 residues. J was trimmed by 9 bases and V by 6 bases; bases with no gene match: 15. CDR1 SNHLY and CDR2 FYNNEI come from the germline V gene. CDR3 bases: TGTGCCAGCAGCTTCAATCTAGCGGGAGGGCCTCCCTTTGAGCAGTTCTTC. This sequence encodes CASSFNLAGGPPFEQFF.

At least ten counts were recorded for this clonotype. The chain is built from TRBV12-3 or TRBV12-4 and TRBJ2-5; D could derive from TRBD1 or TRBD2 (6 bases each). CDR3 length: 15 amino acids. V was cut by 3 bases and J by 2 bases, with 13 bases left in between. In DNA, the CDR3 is TGTGCCAGCAGTTTTCGGGGGCACCGACAAGAGACCCAGTACTTC. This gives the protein CASSFRGHRQETQYF.

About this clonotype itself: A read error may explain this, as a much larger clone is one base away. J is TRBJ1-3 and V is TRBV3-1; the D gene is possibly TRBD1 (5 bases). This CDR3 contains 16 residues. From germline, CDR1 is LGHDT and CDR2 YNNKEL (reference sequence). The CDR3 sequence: CASGQTAGGTGNTIYF. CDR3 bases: TGTGCCAGCGGCCAGACGGCGGGGGGAACTGGAAACACCATATATTTT.

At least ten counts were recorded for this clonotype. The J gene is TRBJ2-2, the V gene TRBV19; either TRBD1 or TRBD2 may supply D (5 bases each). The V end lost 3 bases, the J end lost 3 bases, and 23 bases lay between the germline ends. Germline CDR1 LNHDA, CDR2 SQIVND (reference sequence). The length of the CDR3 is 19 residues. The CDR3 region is CASSILVSRGRVYTGELFF. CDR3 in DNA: TGTGCCAGTAGTATTTTGGTTTCTCGGGGCAGGGTCTACACCGGGGAGCTGTTTTTT. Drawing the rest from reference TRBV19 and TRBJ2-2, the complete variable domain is DGGITQSPKYLFRKEGQNVTLSCEQNLNHDAMYWYRQDPGQGLRLIYYSQIVNDFQKGDIAEGYSVSREKKESFPLTVTSAQKNPTAFYLCASSILVSRGRVYTGELFFGEGSRLTVL.

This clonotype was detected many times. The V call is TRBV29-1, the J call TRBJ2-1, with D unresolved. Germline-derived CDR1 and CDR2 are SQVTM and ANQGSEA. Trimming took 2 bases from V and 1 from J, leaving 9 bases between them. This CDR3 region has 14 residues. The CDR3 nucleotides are TGCAGCGTTGAATCAGGCGCGTCCTACAATGAGCAGTTCTTC. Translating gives CSVESGASYNEQFF.

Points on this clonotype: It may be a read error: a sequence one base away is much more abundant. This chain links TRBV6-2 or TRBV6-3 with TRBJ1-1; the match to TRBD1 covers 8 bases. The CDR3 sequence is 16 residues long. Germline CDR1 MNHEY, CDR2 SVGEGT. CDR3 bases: TGTGCCAACAGTTACTCACCAGGGGGCCCGAACACTGAAGCTTTCTTT. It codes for CANSYSPGGPNTEAFF.

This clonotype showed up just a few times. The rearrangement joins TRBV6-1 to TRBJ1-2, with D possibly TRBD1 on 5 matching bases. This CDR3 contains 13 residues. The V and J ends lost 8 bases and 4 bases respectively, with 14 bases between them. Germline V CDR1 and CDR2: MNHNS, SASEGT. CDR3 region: CASGGEWGYGYTF. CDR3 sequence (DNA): TGTGCCAGCGGGGGGGAGTGGGGCTATGGCTACACCTTC.

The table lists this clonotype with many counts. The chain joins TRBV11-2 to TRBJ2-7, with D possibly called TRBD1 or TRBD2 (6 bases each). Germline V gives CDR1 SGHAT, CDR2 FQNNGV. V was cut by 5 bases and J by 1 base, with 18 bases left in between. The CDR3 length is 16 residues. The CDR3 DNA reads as TGTGCCAGCAGCCCCTGGGGGGCCGGACTTTCCTACGAGCAGTACTTC. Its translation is CASSPWGAGLSYEQYF. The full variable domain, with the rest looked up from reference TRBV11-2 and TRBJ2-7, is EAGVAQSPRYKIIEKRQSVAFWCNPISGHATLYWYQQILGQGPKLLIQFQNNGVVDDSQLPKDRFSAERLKGVDSTLKIQPAKLEDSAVYLCASSPWGAGLSYEQYFGPGTRLTVT.